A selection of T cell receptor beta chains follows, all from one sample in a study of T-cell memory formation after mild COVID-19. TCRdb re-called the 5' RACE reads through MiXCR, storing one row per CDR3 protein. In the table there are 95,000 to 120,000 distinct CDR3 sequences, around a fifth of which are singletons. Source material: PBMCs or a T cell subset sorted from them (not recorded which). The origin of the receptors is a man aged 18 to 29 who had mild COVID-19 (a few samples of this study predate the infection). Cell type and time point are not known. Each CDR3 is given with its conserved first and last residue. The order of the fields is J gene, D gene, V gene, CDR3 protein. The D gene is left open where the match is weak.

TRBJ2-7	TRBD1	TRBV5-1	CASSLDLGQSYEQYF
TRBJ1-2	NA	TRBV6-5	CASSPPTGNYGYTF
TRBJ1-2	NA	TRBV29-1	CSVYRDIINGYTF
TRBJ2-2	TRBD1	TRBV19	CASKGQGDTGELFF
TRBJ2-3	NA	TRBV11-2	CASSLRFTAADTQYF
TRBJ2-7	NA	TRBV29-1	CSVASGAEQYF
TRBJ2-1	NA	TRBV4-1	CASSQVEGNEQFF
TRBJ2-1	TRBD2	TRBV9	CASSELAGGSYNEQFF
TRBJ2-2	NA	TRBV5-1	CASSPWAGRTGELFF
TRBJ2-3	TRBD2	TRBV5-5	CASSWGGPSTDTQYF
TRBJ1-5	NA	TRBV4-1	CASSQDGDSNQPQHF
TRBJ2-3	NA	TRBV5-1	CASSLRQADTQYF
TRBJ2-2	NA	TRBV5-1	CASSSATANTGELFF
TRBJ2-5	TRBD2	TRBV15	CATSRVGLAGGKQETQYF
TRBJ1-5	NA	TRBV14	CASSHMNQPQHF
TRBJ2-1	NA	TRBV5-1	CASSLAGHSNEQFF
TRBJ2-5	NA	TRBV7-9	CASSLENEETQYF
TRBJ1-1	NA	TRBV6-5	CASSHGGNTEAFF
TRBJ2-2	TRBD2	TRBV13	CASSPGLAGVELFF
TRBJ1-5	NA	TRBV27	CASSSFGANQPQHF
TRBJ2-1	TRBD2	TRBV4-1	CASSRVAGGYNEQFF
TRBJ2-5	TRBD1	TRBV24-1	CATSDNRDRGKQETQYF
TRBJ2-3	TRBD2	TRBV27	CASRQGQRGGGDTQYF
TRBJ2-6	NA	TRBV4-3	CASSQETGSGANVLTF
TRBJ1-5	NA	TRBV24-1	CATSADGFNQPQHF
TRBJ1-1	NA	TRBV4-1	CASSQESPGQEAFF
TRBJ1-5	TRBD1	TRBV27	CASSLSTQGAANQPQHF
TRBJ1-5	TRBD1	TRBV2	CASSPRGTVISNQPQHF
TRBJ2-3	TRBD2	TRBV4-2	CASSPATSGGADTQYF
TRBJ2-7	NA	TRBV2	CASSEGYGYEQYF
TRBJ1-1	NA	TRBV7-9	CASSLSVTEAFF
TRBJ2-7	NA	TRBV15	CATSREGGMLLTYEQYF
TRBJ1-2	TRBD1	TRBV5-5	CASSLWAFTDRAVGYTF
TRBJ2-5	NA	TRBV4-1	CASSQSGGGETQYF
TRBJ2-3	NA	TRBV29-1	CSAPTPNRADTQYF
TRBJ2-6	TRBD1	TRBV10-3	CAATGAGANVLTF
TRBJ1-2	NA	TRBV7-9	CASSQGNNYGYTF
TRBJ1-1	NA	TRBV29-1	CSVLVNTEAFF
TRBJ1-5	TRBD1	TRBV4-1	CASSQGEGTGGFQPQHF
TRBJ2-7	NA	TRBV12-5	CASGLVIGEQYF
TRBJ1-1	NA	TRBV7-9	CASRSGLMNTEAFF
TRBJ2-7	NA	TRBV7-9	CASGSWRDSYEQYF
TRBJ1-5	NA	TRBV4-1	CASSQLGGRQPQHF
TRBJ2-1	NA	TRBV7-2	CASSLSPAYNEQFF
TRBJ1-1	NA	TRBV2	CASTQGPGNTEAFF
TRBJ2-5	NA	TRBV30	CAWSDTTGTFQETQYF
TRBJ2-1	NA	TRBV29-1	CSVPVGYFNEQFF